The 7 T cell receptor beta chains below come from one sample, sequenced in a study of blood T cell repertoires in COVID-19 (TCRdb year 2020). The library was generated by the immunoSEQ multiplex PCR assay. TCRdb stores this immuneACCESS table with in-frame sequences only. Part of the clones is absent; in the studies checked, under half of the shortfall reflects unresolved V genes, and no reason is known for the rest. The sample records 300,000 to 400,000 clones, roughly 90% of which are singletons. The leading ten clones occupy approximately 4.1% of the sample. The sample consisted of PBMCs or T cells enriched from blood (not recorded which). These receptors all come from a woman younger than 45 who had been exposed to COVID-19.

V and J are TRBV4-1 and TRBJ1-2; D might be TRBD1 (6 bases). The ends were cut back, 4 bases at V and 0 bases at J, with 9 bases in the middle. Germline values: CDR1 MGHRA, CDR2 YSYEKL. The CDR3 length is 14 residues. CDR3 loop: CASSPRTANYGYTF. The CDR3 DNA follows: TGCGCCAGCAGCCCTAGGACAGCTAACTATGGCTACACCTTC.

This clone was observed a few times. The rearrangement links TRBV4-3 to TRBJ2-2; 7 positions match TRBD1. Losses at the gene ends were 1 base for V and 7 bases for J; bases not matched to a gene: 9. The CDR3 is 16 residues long. The germline V gene encodes CDR1 LGHNA and CDR2 YSLEER. CDR3 DNA sequence: TGCGCCAGCAGCCAAGTTCCAGGGCGACAGGGCGGGGAGCTGTTTTTT. Protein: CASSQVPGRQGGELFF.

The chain joins TRBV7-2 to TRBJ2-3; 11 bases map to TRBD2. CDR3 length equals 15 residues. Germline CDR1 and CDR2: SGHTA and FQGNSA. V was clipped by 5 bases and J by 1 base; unmatched bases: 2. The chain's CDR3 is CASSRTSGRTDTQYF. The CDR3 DNA is TGTGCCAGCAGCAGGACTAGCGGGCGCACAGATACGCAGTATTTT.

The chain uses TRBV4-1 and TRBJ2-5, with TRBD2 matching over 12 bases. V was clipped by 4 bases and J by 7 bases; unmatched bases: 16. CDR1 and CDR2 from the germline V gene are MGHRA and YSYEKL. There are 18 residues in the CDR3. The CDR3 nucleotides are TGCGCCAGCAGCCCGTTAGGGACTAGCGGGCGGCGGATCGGGACCCAGTACTTC. Protein sequence: CASSPLGTSGRRIGTQYF.

The rearrangement links TRBV14 to TRBJ2-3; D is undetermined. Germline assignment: CDR1 SGHDN and CDR2 FVKESK. V was clipped by 3 bases and J by 7 bases, with 5 bases between them. This CDR3 spans 11 amino acids. CDR3 nucleotides: TGTGCCAGCAGCCATCTGTATACGCAGTATTTT. It codes for CASSHLYTQYF.

The genes are TRBV27 and TRBJ1-2, with 11 positions matching TRBD1. Germline loops: CDR1 MNHEY, CDR2 SMNVEV (reference sequence). V lost 2 bases to trimming and J lost 8 bases; unmatched junction nucleotides: 4. CDR3 length equals 14 residues. CDR3 in amino acids: CASSLGQGAGGYTF. The CDR3 nucleotides are TGTGCCAGCAGTTTAGGACAGGGGGCGGGGGGCTACACCTTC.

This chain links TRBV19 with TRBJ1-1, with D tentatively TRBD1 (5 bases). Looked up from germline, CDR1 is LNHDA and CDR2 is SQIVND (reference sequence). Trimming removed 6 bases at V and 3 bases at J, with 5 bases between. The CDR3 spans 11 residues. This chain's CDR3 is CASSRDTEAFF. In nucleotides, the CDR3 is TGTGCCAGTAGCAGGGACACTGAAGCTTTCTTT.